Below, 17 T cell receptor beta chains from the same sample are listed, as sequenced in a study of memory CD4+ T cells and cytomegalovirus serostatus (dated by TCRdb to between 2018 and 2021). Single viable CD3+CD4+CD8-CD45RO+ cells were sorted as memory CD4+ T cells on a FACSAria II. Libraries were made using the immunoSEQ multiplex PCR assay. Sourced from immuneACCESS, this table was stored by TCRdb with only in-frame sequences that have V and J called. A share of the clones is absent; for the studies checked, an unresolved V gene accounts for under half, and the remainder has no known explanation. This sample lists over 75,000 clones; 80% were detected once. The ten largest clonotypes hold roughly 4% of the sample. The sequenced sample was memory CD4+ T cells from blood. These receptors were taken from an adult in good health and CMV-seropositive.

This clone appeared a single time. CDR3 nucleotides: TGCGCCAGCAGTGAGTCTCCTAGCGACATTAGGTACTTC. Translating gives CASSESPSDIRYF. The V call is TRBV10-1, the J call TRBJ2-7; D is perhaps TRBD2 (6 bases). This CDR3 region has 13 residues. The germline CDR1 and CDR2 sequences are WNHNN and SYGVQD (reference sequence). V was clipped by 0 bases and J by 12 bases, with 15 bases between them.

The CDR3 loop reads CASAPGQASGANVLTF. The CDR3 DNA follows: TGTGCCAGTGCGCCGGGACAGGCATCTGGGGCCAACGTCCTGACTTTC. The chain carries TRBV19 and TRBJ2-6; 8 nucleotides line up with TRBD1. There are 16 residues in the CDR3. V shed 8 bases, J shed 1 base, and the junction held 7 bases outside the gene matches. Per the germline V gene, CDR1 is LNHDA and CDR2 is SQIVND (reference sequence).

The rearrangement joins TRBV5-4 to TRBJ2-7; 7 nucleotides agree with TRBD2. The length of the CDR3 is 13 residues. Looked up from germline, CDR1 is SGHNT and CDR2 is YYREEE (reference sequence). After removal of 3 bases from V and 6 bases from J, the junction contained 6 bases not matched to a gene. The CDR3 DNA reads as TGTGCCAGCAGCTGGGAGGGTCCCGGCGAGCAGTACTTC. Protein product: CASSWEGPGEQYF.

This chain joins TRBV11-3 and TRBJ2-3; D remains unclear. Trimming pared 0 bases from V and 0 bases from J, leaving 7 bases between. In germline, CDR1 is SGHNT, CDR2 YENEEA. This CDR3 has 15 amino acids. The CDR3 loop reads CASSLEGFSTDTQYF. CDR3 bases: TGTGCCAGCAGCTTAGAGGGTTTTAGCACAGATACGCAGTATTTT.

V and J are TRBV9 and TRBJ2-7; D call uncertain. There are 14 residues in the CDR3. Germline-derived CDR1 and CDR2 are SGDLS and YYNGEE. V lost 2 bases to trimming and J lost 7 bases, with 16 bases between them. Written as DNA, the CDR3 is TGTGCCAGCAGCGTCCTTCCTACCGCTCCGGAGCAGTACTTC. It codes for CASSVLPTAPEQYF.

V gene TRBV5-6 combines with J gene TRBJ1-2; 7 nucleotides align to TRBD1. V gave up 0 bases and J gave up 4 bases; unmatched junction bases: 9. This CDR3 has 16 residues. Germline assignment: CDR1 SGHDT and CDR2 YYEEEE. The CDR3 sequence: CASSLGNRGVLYGYTF. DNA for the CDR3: TGTGCCAGCAGCTTGGGAAACAGGGGCGTACTCTATGGCTACACCTTC.

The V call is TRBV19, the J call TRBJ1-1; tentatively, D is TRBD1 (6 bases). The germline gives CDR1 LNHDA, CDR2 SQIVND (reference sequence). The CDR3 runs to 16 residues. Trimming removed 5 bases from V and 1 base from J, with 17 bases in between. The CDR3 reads CASSPRRGQRNTEAFF. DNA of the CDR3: TGTGCCAGTAGTCCTAGGAGGGGACAACGGAACACTGAAGCTTTCTTT. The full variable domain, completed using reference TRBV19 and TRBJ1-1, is DGGITQSPKYLFRKEGQNVTLSCEQNLNHDAMYWYRQDPGQGLRLIYYSQIVNDFQKGDIAEGYSVSREKKESFPLTVTSAQKNPTAFYLCASSPRRGQRNTEAFFGQGTRLTVV.

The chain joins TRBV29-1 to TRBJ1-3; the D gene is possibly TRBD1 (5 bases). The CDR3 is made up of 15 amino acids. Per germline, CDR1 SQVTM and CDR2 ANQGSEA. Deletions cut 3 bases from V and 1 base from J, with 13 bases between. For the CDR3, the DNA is TGCAGCGTTGAGGACACACACCGTTCTGGAAACACCATATATTTT. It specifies CSVEDTHRSGNTIYF.

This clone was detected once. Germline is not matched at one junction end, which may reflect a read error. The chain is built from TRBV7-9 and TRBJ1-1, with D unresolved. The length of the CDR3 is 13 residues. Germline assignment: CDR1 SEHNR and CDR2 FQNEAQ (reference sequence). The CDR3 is CQGSRVEGTEAFF. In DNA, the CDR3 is TGCCAAGGGTCCCGGGTGGAAGGTACTGAAGCTTTCTTT.

CDR3 DNA: TGTGCCAGCAGGGGCAGGATCAGCTCCTACAATGAGCAGTTCTTC. As protein: CASRGRISSYNEQFF. V is TRBV28 and J is TRBJ2-1, with D hard to call. Germline CDR1 reads MDHEN; CDR2 reads SYDVKM. Between the trimmed V and J ends, which lost 6 bases and 0 bases, there was a span of 12 bases. The CDR3 runs to 15 residues.

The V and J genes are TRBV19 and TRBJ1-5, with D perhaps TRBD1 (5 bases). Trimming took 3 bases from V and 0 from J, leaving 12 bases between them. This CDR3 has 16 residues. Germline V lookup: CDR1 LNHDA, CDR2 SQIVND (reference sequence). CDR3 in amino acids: CASSIFGGGSNQPQHF. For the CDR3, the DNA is TGTGCCAGTAGTATTTTCGGGGGTGGTAGCAATCAGCCCCAGCATTTT.

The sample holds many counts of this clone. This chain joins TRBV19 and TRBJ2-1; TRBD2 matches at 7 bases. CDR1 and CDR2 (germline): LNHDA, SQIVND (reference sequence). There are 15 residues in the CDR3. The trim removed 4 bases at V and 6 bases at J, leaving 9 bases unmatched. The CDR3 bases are TGTGCCAGTAGTAACCGAGCGGGAAGATTCAATGAGCAGTTCTTC. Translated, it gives CASSNRAGRFNEQFF. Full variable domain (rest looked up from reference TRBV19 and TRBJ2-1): DGGITQSPKYLFRKEGQNVTLSCEQNLNHDAMYWYRQDPGQGLRLIYYSQIVNDFQKGDIAEGYSVSREKKESFPLTVTSAQKNPTAFYLCASSNRAGRFNEQFFGPGTRLTVL.

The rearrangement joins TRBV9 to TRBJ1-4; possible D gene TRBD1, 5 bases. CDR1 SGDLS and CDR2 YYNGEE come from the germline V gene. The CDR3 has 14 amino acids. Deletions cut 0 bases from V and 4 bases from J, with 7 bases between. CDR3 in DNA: TGTGCCAGCAGCGTAGGACAGTTTAATGAAAAACTGTTTTTT. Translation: CASSVGQFNEKLFF.

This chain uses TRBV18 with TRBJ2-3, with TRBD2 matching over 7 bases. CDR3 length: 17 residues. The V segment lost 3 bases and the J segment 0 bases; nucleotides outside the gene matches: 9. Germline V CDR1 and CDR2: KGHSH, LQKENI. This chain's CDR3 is CASSPVTSVPSTDTQYF. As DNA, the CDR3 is TGTGCCAGCTCACCCGTAACTAGCGTCCCTAGCACAGATACGCAGTATTTT.

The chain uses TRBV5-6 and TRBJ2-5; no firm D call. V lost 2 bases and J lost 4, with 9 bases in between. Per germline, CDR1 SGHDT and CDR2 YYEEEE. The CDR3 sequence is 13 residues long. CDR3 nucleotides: TGTGCCAGCAGCTTAGAAAGGTTAGAGACCCAGTACTTC. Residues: CASSLERLETQYF. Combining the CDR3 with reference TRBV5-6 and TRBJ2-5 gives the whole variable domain DAGVTQSPTHLIKTRGQQVTLRCSPKSGHDTVSWYQQALGQGPQFIFQYYEEEERQRGNFPDRFSGHQFPNYSSELNVNALLLGDSALYLCASSLERLETQYFGPGTRLLVL.

The CDR3 DNA is TGCGCCAGCAGCAACCGGGACCCGAACACCGGGGAGCTGTTTTTT. It codes for CASSNRDPNTGELFF. This chain links TRBV5-1 with TRBJ2-2; D could derive from TRBD1 or TRBD2 (5 bases each). V shed 4 bases and J shed 0 bases, with 10 bases lying between them. The CDR3 contains 15 residues. Germline assignment: CDR1 SGHRS and CDR2 YFSETQ.

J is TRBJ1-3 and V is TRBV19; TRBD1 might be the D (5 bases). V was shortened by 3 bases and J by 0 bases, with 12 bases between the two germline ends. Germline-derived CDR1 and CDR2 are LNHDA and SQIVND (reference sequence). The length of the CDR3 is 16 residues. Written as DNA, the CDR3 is TGTGCCAGTAGTATTGTCTGGACACCCTCTGGAAACACCATATATTTT. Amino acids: CASSIVWTPSGNTIYF.